This TCR beta chain was identified during a study of a mutant IDH1 vaccine in newly diagnosed glioma. Across the study: The start of vaccination came 4-6 weeks after radiotherapy alone, or with temozolomide cycles. Most had both radiotherapy and temozolomide beforehand; others had only one.

CDR3 size: 15 residues. V was pared by 0 bases and J by 5 bases, with 14 bases between. Germline V gives CDR1 SGDLS, CDR2 YYNGEE. Time point noted: week 23, last vaccination. Every vaccine dose comprised 300 ug of mutant IDH1 20-mer peptide plus topical imiquimod. The assay was immunoSEQ multiplex PCR, and TCRdb's table has in-frame clones only and misses some. The table has roughly 50,000 clones, approximately 78% seen once. For this clone: The antigen remains unidentified.

The TCR sequence derives from a woman aged 40 to 50 with glioma. Some clones in this sample may be carry-over from other donors' samples. The source was PBMCs, collected from a glioma patient whose treatment included an IDH1 peptide vaccine. V is TRBV9 and J is TRBJ1-1; tentatively, D is TRBD1 (5 bases). CDR3 loop: CASSVGPGGGTEAFF. For the CDR3, the DNA is TGTGCCAGCAGCGTAGGTCCGGGGGGAGGAACTGAAGCTTTCTTT.